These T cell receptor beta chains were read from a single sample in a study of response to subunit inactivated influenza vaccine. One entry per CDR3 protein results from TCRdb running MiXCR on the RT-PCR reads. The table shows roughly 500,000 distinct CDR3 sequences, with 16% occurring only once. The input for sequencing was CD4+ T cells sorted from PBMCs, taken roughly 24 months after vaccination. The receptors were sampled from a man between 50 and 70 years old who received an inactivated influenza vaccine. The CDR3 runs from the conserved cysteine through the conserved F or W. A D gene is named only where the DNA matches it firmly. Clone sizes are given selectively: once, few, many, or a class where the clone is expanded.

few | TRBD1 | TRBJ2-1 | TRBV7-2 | TGTGCCAGCAGCCTGAGACAGGGTAGAAATGAGCAGTTCTTC | CASSLRQGRNEQFF
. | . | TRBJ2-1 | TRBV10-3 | TGTGCCATCAGAGCGGACAAAAACAATGAGCAGTTCTTC | CAIRADKNNEQFF
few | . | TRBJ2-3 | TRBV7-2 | TGTGCCAGCAGCTCAGGTCCCACCACAGATACGCAGTATTTT | CASSSGPTTDTQYF
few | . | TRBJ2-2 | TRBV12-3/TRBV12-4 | TGTGCCAGCAGTACGCGCGCACGTAACACCGGGGAGCTGTTTTTT | CASSTRARNTGELFF
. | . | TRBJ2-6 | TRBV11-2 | TGTGCCAGCAGACACTACAGAACTGGGGCCAACGTCCTGACTTTC | CASRHYRTGANVLTF
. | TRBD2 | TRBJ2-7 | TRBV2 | TGTGCCAGTAGCGGGGTCCCCTACGAGCAGTACTTC | CASSGVPYEQYF
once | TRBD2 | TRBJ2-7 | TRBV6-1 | TGTGCCAGCAGAAATCTAGCGGGGAGCTACGAGCAGTACTTC | CASRNLAGSYEQYF
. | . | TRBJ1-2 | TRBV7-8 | TGTGCCAGCAGCTTAGCCAGACAGGAGTATGGCTACACCTTC | CASSLARQEYGYTF
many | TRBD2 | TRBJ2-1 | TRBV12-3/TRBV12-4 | TGTGCCAGCAGTTTTAGCGGGGGATACAATGAGCAGTTCTTC | CASSFSGGYNEQFF
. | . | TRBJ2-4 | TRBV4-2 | TGTGCCAGCAGCCAAGGGATGACAGCGCTAGCCAAAAACATTCAGTACTTC | CASSQGMTALAKNIQYF
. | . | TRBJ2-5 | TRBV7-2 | TGTGCCAGCAGCTCCCGACGGCACCAGGAGACCCAGTACTTC | CASSSRRHQETQYF
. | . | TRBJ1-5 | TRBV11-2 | TGTGCCAGCAGCTTGTTCAACAATCAGCCCCAGCATTTT | CASSLFNNQPQHF
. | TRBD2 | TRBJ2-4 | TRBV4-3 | TGCGCCAGCAGCCAAGATATCGGACTAGCGCCTCTAGCCAAAAACATTCAGTACTTC | CASSQDIGLAPLAKNIQYF
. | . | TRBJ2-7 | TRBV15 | TGTGCCACCAGCAACCTGAGGGAGCAGTACTTC | CATSNLREQYF
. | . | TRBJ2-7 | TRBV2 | TGTGCCAGCAGGTCCCGTGCAACCTACGAGCAGTACTTC | CASRSRATYEQYF
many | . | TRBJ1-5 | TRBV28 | TGTGCCAGCAGTTCGAGGGGACAGCCCCAGCATTTT | CASSSRGQPQHF
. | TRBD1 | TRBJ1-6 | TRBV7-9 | TGTGCCAGCAGCTTGGACAGGGTAGGATCTTCACCCCTCCACTTT | CASSLDRVGSSPLHF
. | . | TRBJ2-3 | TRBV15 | TGTGCCACCAGCAGAGTCACAGGGTTCACAGATACGCAGTATTTT | CATSRVTGFTDTQYF